The 29 T cell receptor beta chains in this list originate from one sample, sequenced in a study of blood T cell repertoires in COVID-19. Sequencing was performed with immunoSEQ multiplex PCR; in TCRdb, only in-frame clones are kept and a portion is missing. The table records about 380,000 clones, more than 75% of them present only once. The sequencing input was PBMCs or T cells enriched from blood (not recorded which). The receptors stem from a woman aged 18 to 35 who had recovered from COVID-19.

The J gene is TRBJ1-5, the V gene TRBV23-1; D unclear. TRBV23-1 is an ORF, with its function uncertain. V gave up 0 bases and J gave up 3 bases, with 9 bases separating them. The CDR3 has 15 residues. The CDR3 DNA sequence: TGCGCCAGCAGTCAATCGGCCCGCCTCAATCAGCCCCAGCATTTT. It translates to CASSQSARLNQPQHF.

The chain employs TRBV4-2 and TRBJ1-3; TRBD1 matches at 10 bases. The trim removed 3 bases at V and 4 bases at J, leaving 6 bases unmatched. The CDR3 length is 16 residues. Germline assignment: CDR1 LGHNA and CDR2 YNFKEQ. The CDR3 bases are TGTGCCAGCAGCCAGCCGGGACAGGGGTTAGGAAACACCATATATTTT. It encodes CASSQPGQGLGNTIYF.

The V and J genes are TRBV5-1 and TRBJ1-5, with 7 bases fitting TRBD1. The CDR3 has 15 residues. The trim removed 4 bases at V and 0 bases at J, leaving 4 bases unmatched. Germline values: CDR1 SGHRS, CDR2 YFSETQ. CDR3 residues: CASSPGTVSNQPQHF. In DNA, the CDR3 is TGCGCCAGCAGCCCCGGGACAGTTAGCAATCAGCCCCAGCATTTT. Together with reference TRBV5-1 and TRBJ1-5, the CDR3 gives the full variable domain: KAGVTQTPRYLIKTRGQQVTLSCSPISGHRSVSWYQQTPGQGLQFLFEYFSETQRNKGNFPGRFSGRQFSNSRSEMNVSTLELGDSALYLCASSPGTVSNQPQHFGDGTRLSIL.

The rearrangement links TRBV4-2 to TRBJ1-2; TRBD1 is a possible D gene (5 bases). The CDR3 has 14 amino acids. Germline loops: CDR1 LGHNA, CDR2 YNFKEQ. The V and J ends lost 5 bases and 5 bases respectively, with 15 bases between them. The CDR3 nucleotides read TGTGCCAGCAGCTCTACGGGACTAGGGTATGGCTACACCTTC. This translates into CASSSTGLGYGYTF.

The V gene is TRBV10-3, the J gene TRBJ2-1, with 9 nucleotides matching TRBD2. This CDR3 has 13 amino acids. The junction had 3 bases not matched to a gene; V was cut back by 6 bases and J by 6 bases. CDR1 and CDR2 (germline): ENHRY, SYGVKD. This CDR3 reads CAIRGLAANEQFF. The CDR3 bases are TGTGCCATCAGGGGACTAGCAGCCAATGAGCAGTTCTTC.

This chain connects TRBV7-2 to TRBJ2-7, with D possibly TRBD1 on 6 matching bases. The CDR3 length is 16 residues. Germline V lookup: CDR1 SGHTA, CDR2 FQGNSA. The V end lost 0 bases, the J end lost 0 bases, and 12 bases lay between the germline ends. The CDR3 DNA follows: TGTGCCAGCAGCTTAGCAGGGGGACCCAGCTCCTACGAGCAGTACTTC. Its protein product is CASSLAGGPSSYEQYF.

This clone was found once. The chain combines TRBV19 with TRBJ1-1; TRBD1 might be the D (5 bases). Trimming stripped 5 bases from V and 0 bases from J, with 7 bases between. This CDR3 contains 13 residues. The V gene's germline CDR1 is LNHDA and CDR2 SQIVND (reference sequence). CDR3 nucleotides: TGTGCCAGTAGTGTACAGGTGAACACTGAAGCTTTCTTT. Encoded protein: CASSVQVNTEAFF.

The chain carries TRBV4-1 and TRBJ1-1; 10 nucleotides match TRBD1. V was pared by 4 bases and J by 2 bases, with 7 bases of the junction left unmatched. Germline values: CDR1 MGHRA, CDR2 YSYEKL. This CDR3 is built from 16 residues. DNA for the CDR3: TGCGCCAGCAGCCGAACCCGGGACAGGGGTAACACTGAAGCTTTCTTT. Translating it yields CASSRTRDRGNTEAFF.

The chain joins TRBV7-9 to TRBJ1-5; D uncertain. The CDR3 consists of 15 residues. Trimming left V 1 base short and J 0 bases short, with 7 bases between. Per the germline V gene, CDR1 is SEHNR and CDR2 is FQNEAQ (reference sequence). CDR3 region: CASSLGVYSNQPQHF. The CDR3 nucleotides are TGTGCCAGCAGCTTAGGAGTATATAGCAATCAGCCCCAGCATTTT.

The V gene is TRBV29-1, the J gene TRBJ1-4; TRBD1 might be the D (5 bases). CDR1 is SQVTM and CDR2 is ANQGSEA in the germline V gene. V was trimmed by 5 bases and J by 7 bases, leaving 11 bases between them. The CDR3 sequence is 12 residues long. The CDR3 is CSVQGVGEKLFF. Written as DNA, the CDR3 is TGCAGCGTTCAGGGTGTGGGTGAAAAACTGTTTTTT.

This clone was observed a single time. The V call is TRBV5-4, the J call TRBJ1-4; tentatively, D is TRBD1 (5 bases). Trimming pared 4 bases from V and 6 bases from J, leaving 16 bases between. The CDR3 loop spans 15 amino acids. Per the germline V gene, CDR1 is SGHNT and CDR2 is YYREEE (reference sequence). The CDR3 sequence is CASSGGGRDDEKLFF. The DNA of the CDR3 is TGTGCCAGCAGCGGGGGAGGCAGGGACGATGAAAAACTGTTTTTT.

CDR3 DNA: TGTGCCGCCTTCACGGGTCCCTACAATGAGCAGTTCTTC. Translated: CAAFTGPYNEQFF. The gene calls are TRBV6-5 and TRBJ2-1; D is unresolved. CDR1 and CDR2 (germline): MNHEY, SVGAGI. The V end lost 11 bases, the J end lost 2 bases, and 13 bases lay between the germline ends. This CDR3 has 13 residues.

CDR3 nucleotide sequence: TGTGCCAGCAGTGACTCGGAGGCGGGGGAGCTGTTTTTT. It yields the protein CASSDSEAGELFF. The chain employs TRBV6-4 and TRBJ2-2, with D possibly matching TRBD2 (5 bases). Germline V gene lookup returns CDR1 MRHNA and CDR2 SNTAGT. V lost 0 bases, J lost 8 bases, and 7 bases lay in between. This CDR3 has 13 residues.

The genes are TRBV29-1 and TRBJ1-2; possibly TRBD1 for D (6 bases). Trimming took 6 bases from V and 0 from J, leaving 14 bases between them. CDR1 is SQVTM, CDR2 ANQGSEA, per germline. CDR3 length equals 14 residues. The CDR3 is CSVSTGLTNYGYTF. DNA of the CDR3: TGCAGCGTGTCGACAGGACTCACTAACTATGGCTACACCTTC.

V and J are TRBV29-1 and TRBJ1-2, with D tentatively TRBD1 (5 bases). This CDR3 contains 12 residues. V was cut by 7 bases and J by 7 bases, with 16 bases left in between. CDR1 and CDR2 from the germline V gene are SQVTM and ANQGSEA. Here the CDR3 reads CSAAAGQGGYTF. CDR3 coding DNA: TGCAGCGCCGCGGCAGGGCAAGGTGGCTACACCTTC.

CDR3: CASMDRANYGYTF. CDR3 coding DNA: TGTGCCAGCATGGACAGGGCTAACTATGGCTACACCTTC. The chain links TRBV27 to TRBJ1-2, with 8 bases fitting TRBD1. The CDR3 contains 13 residues. Germline CDR1 is MNHEY and CDR2 is SMNVEV (reference sequence). The V gene end was trimmed by 7 bases and the J gene end by 0 bases; junction bases not matched to a gene: 1.

This chain uses TRBV19 with TRBJ2-7, with D possibly matching TRBD2 (5 bases). The V end was cut by 2 bases, the J end by 6 bases, with 11 bases between. CDR3 length equals 13 residues. Germline CDR1 LNHDA, CDR2 SQIVND (reference sequence). The CDR3 region is CASSIQVGGEQYF. The CDR3 DNA follows: TGTGCCAGTAGTATACAGGTCGGAGGCGAGCAGTACTTC.

The chain combines TRBV7-2 with TRBJ2-7, with TRBD2 matching over 10 bases. Trimming cost V 5 bases and J 3 bases; bases outside gene matches: 10. CDR1 is SGHTA, CDR2 FQGNSA, per germline. The CDR3 extends over 16 amino acids. CDR3 nucleotides: TGTGCCAGCAGCAAAACTACTAGCGGGGCCCGCTACGAGCAGTACTTC. As protein: CASSKTTSGARYEQYF.

V usage is TRBV6-5 and J usage is TRBJ2-2; D gene uncertain. Trimming removed 0 bases from V and 2 bases from J, with 10 bases in between. This CDR3 spans 16 amino acids. Looked up from germline, CDR1 is MNHEY and CDR2 is SVGAGI. This CDR3 reads CASSYSFPVNTGELFF. CDR3 DNA sequence: TGTGCCAGCAGTTACTCTTTTCCAGTCAACACCGGGGAGCTGTTTTTT.

The rearrangement uses TRBV24-1 and TRBJ2-1; TRBD1 agrees at 12 bases. CDR3 length equals 16 residues. V shed 2 bases and J 8 bases; nucleotides not matched to a gene: 6. Looked up from germline, CDR1 is KGHDR and CDR2 is SFDVKD. CDR3 amino acids: CATSDWDRGLDDEQFF. The CDR3 DNA reads as TGTGCCACCAGTGATTGGGACAGGGGGCTGGATGATGAGCAGTTCTTC.

With respect to this clone: The same CDR3 is also encoded by other DNA sequences in this sample. The chain couples TRBV5-1 to TRBJ1-1, with unresolved D. V shed 0 bases and J shed 4 bases, with 7 bases lying between them. The CDR3 contains 13 residues. Germline CDR1 SGHRS, CDR2 YFSETQ. The CDR3 coding sequence is TGCGCCAGCAGCTTGGAGGGAGGCACTGAAGCTTTCTTT. As protein: CASSLEGGTEAFF.

This clone was recorded once. The chain couples TRBV27 to TRBJ2-2, with D unclear. The CDR3 contains 17 residues. V was clipped by 7 bases and J by 0 bases, with 18 bases between them. CDR1 is MNHEY and CDR2 is SMNVEV in the germline V gene (reference sequence). The CDR3 here is CASNPITKFTNTGELFF. The DNA for the CDR3 is TGTGCCAGCAACCCTATCACTAAGTTTACGAACACCGGGGAGCTGTTTTTT.

The V call is TRBV7-2, the J call TRBJ2-7; D is possibly TRBD1 (8 bases). This CDR3 comprises 16 residues. V lost 5 bases and J 3 bases, leaving 20 bases between the germline ends. Germline V gene data show CDR1 as SGHTA and CDR2 as FQGNSA. The CDR3 reads CASSHRNRGGNYEQYF. CDR3 coding DNA: TGTGCCAGCAGCCACCGGAACAGGGGGGGAAACTACGAGCAGTACTTC.

This rearrangement joins TRBV5-6 to TRBJ1-4, with a tentative D call TRBD1 (6 bases). CDR1 is SGHDT, CDR2 YYEEEE, per germline. With 5 bases removed from V and 7 bases from J, the gap between germline ends came to 15 bases. There are 14 residues in the CDR3. The CDR3 DNA is TGTGCCAGCAGTGAGGGGGGGTTCTTTGAAAAACTGTTTTTT. It specifies CASSEGGFFEKLFF.

V and J are TRBV5-1 and TRBJ1-4; 9 bases align to TRBD1. Germline assignment: CDR1 SGHRS and CDR2 YFSETQ. CDR3 length: 15 residues. The V and J ends lost 3 bases and 6 bases, in that order; junction bases with no gene match: 6. Written as DNA, the CDR3 is TGCGCCAGCAGCTCCTACAGGGGGCAGTATGAAAAACTGTTTTTT. Protein: CASSSYRGQYEKLFF.

The V gene is TRBV7-9, the J gene TRBJ2-1, with TRBD1 matching over 8 bases. The V and J ends lost 5 bases and 9 bases, in that order; junction bases with no gene match: 6. The CDR3 consists of 13 residues. The V gene's germline CDR1 is SEHNR and CDR2 FQNEAQ (reference sequence). CDR3 protein: CASSHRQGSEQFF. The CDR3 coding sequence is TGTGCCAGCAGCCACAGACAGGGGAGTGAGCAGTTCTTC.

The chain is built from TRBV7-9 and TRBJ1-4; 7 nucleotides agree with TRBD1. Germline assignment: CDR1 SEHNR and CDR2 FQNEAQ (reference sequence). The CDR3 runs 15 residues. The ends lost 5 bases at V and 4 bases at J; junction bases unmatched: 7. CDR3 DNA: TGTGCCAGCAGCCGCCCGGGACAGTTTAATGAAAAACTGTTTTTT. It yields the protein CASSRPGQFNEKLFF.

The chain recombines TRBV9 with TRBJ1-1, with D perhaps TRBD1 (6 bases). CDR1 and CDR2 from the germline V gene are SGDLS and YYNGEE. V was shortened by 3 bases and J by 4 bases, with 13 bases between the two germline ends. The CDR3 contains 14 residues. The CDR3 bases are TGTGCCAGCAGCGCTTCAGGGGCGGGCACTGAAGCTTTCTTT. Residues: CASSASGAGTEAFF.

The chain joins TRBV11-2 to TRBJ1-6, with D perhaps matching TRBD1 (5 bases). V was shortened by 3 bases and J by 0 bases, with 9 bases between the two germline ends. The CDR3 extends over 16 amino acids. CDR1 is SGHAT, CDR2 FQNNGV, per germline. CDR3 DNA sequence: TGTGCCAGCAGCTTTTGGGGGGGCTCCTATAATTCACCCCTCCACTTT. Protein: CASSFWGGSYNSPLHF.